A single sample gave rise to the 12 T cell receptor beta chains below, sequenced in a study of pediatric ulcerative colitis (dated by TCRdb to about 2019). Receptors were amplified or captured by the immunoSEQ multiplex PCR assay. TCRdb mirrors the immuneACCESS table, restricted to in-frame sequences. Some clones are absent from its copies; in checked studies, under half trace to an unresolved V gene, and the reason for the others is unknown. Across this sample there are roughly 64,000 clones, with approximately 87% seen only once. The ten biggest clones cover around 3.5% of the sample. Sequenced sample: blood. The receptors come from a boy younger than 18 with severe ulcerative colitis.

The CDR3 reads CASSQELAGASDTQYF. DNA for the CDR3: TGCGCCAGCAGCCAAGAACTAGCGGGAGCATCCGATACGCAGTATTTT. The chain couples TRBV4-3 to TRBJ2-3; 11 bases align to TRBD2. CDR1 and CDR2 (germline): LGHNA, YSLEER. The V segment lost 0 bases and the J segment 6 bases; nucleotides outside the gene matches: 5. The CDR3 contains 16 residues.

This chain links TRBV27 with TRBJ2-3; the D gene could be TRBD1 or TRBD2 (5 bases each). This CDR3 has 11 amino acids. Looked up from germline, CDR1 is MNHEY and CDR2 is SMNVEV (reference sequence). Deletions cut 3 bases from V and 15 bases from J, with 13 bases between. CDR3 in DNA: TGTGCCAGCAGTTTGAGGGGTCCACTTTATTTT. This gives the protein CASSLRGPLYF.

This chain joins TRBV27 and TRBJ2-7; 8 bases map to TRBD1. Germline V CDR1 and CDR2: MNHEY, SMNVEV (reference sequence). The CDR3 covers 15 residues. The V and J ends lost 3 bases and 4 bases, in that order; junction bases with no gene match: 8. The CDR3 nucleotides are TGTGCCAGCAGTTTGGCCGCGGGACAGGTTTACGAGCAGTACTTC. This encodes CASSLAAGQVYEQYF.

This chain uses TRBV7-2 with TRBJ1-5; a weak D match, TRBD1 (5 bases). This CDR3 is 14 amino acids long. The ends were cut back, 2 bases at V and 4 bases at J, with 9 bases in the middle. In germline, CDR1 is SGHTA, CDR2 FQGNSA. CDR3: CASSLSKGNQPQHF. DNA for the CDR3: TGTGCCAGCAGCTTAAGTAAGGGGAATCAGCCCCAGCATTTT.

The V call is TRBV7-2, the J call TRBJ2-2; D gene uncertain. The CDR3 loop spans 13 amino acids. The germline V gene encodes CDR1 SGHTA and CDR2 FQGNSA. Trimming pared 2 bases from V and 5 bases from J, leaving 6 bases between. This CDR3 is CASSLSRTGELFF. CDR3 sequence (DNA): TGTGCCAGCAGCTTAAGTAGGACCGGGGAGCTGTTTTTT. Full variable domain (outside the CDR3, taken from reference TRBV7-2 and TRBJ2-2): GAGVSQSPSNKVTEKGKDVELRCDPISGHTALYWYRQSLGQGLEFLIYFQGNSAPDKSGLPSDRFSAERTGGSVSTLTIQRTQQEDSAVYLCASSLSRTGELFFGEGSRLTVL.

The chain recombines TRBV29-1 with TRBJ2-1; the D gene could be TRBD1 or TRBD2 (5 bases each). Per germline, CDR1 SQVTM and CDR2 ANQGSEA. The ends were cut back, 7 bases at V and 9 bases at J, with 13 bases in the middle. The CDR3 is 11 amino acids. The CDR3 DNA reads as TGCAGCGACCTACTAGGGGTTGAGCAGTTCTTC. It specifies CSDLLGVEQFF.

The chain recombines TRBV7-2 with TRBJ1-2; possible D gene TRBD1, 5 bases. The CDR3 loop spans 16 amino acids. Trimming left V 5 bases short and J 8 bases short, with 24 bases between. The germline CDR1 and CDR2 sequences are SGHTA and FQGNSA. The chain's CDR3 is CASSPQRAQAVGGYTF. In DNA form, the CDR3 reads TGTGCCAGCAGCCCCCAAAGGGCACAGGCCGTCGGAGGCTACACCTTC.

The CDR3 reads CASSSRPYEQYF. CDR3 DNA sequence: TGTGCCAGCAGTTCCCGACCCTACGAGCAGTACTTC. This chain connects TRBV6-5 to TRBJ2-7; D uncertain. The germline V gene has CDR1 MNHEY and CDR2 SVGAGI. The CDR3 is 12 amino acids. With 4 bases removed from V and 2 bases from J, the gap between germline ends came to 6 bases.

The CDR3 protein is CASRQGGTGELFF. The CDR3 nucleotides read TGTGCCAGCAGACAGGGAGGCACCGGGGAGCTGTTTTTT. The genes are TRBV2 and TRBJ2-2; D may be TRBD1 or TRBD2 (6 bases each). The CDR3 covers 13 residues. V was clipped by 6 bases and J by 4 bases, with 9 bases between them. The germline gives CDR1 SNHLY, CDR2 FYNNEI.

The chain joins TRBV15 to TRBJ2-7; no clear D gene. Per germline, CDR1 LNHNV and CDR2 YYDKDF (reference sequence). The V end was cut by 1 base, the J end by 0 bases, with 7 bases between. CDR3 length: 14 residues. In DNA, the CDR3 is TGTGCCACCAGCAGAGTAGAGAGCTCCTACGAGCAGTACTTC. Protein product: CATSRVESSYEQYF.

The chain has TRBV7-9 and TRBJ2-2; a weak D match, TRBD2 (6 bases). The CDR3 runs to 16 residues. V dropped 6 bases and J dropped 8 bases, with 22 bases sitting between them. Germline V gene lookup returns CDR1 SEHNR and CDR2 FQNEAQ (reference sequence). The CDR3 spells CASSPTVASDLGELFF. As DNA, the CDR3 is TGTGCCAGCAGTCCTACCGTGGCTAGCGATTTGGGGGAGCTGTTTTTT.

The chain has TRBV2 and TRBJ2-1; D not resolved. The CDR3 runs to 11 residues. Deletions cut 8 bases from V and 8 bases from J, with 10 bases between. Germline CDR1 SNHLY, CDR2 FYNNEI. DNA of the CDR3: TGTGCCAGCGTTAGAGGCTATGAGCAGTTCTTC. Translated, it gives CASVRGYEQFF.